This T cell receptor beta chain was documented in a study of graft-versus-host responses after intestinal transplantation. Turning to the study itself: Anti-thymocyte globulin induction was given to all recipients, followed by tacrolimus and steroids for roughly three years.

Using immunoSEQ multiplex PCR, the repertoire was profiled, and TCRdb retains in-frame clones only, with some absent. The repertoire consists of 15,000 to 20,000 clones, with roughly a third occurring once and the leading ten covering 2% to 2.5%. Trimming took 4 bases from V and 4 from J, leaving 20 bases between them. The CDR3 is made up of 16 amino acids. Germline V gene sequence: CDR1 MNHNS, CDR2 SASEGT. Plating of around 200,000 CFSE-labeled responder cells was done together with around 200,000 irradiated, violet-dye-labeled stimulator cells. After the reaction, proliferating CFSE-low CD3+CD4+ and CD3+CD8+ responders were sorted. By sample fraction, this clone is medium-sized. Overall study findings and caveats: The marrow of recipients harbored GvH clones, and ileum or blood showed some of them first.

The chain is built from TRBV6-1 and TRBJ2-7; weak D call: TRBD1 (6 bases). This sequence originates from a human patient who was an organ donor for intestinal transplantation. Here the sequenced sample was alloreactive CD4+ T cells from a mixed lymphocyte reaction culture, taken before transplantation. Regarding subset: CFSE-low proliferating T cells sorted from approximately 6-day pre-transplant mixed lymphocyte reaction (GvH or HvG direction). CDR3 DNA sequence: TGTGCCAGCAGTGTGCAGGGGTCTGAGGGCTCGTACGAGCAGTACTTC. Residues: CASSVQGSEGSYEQYF.